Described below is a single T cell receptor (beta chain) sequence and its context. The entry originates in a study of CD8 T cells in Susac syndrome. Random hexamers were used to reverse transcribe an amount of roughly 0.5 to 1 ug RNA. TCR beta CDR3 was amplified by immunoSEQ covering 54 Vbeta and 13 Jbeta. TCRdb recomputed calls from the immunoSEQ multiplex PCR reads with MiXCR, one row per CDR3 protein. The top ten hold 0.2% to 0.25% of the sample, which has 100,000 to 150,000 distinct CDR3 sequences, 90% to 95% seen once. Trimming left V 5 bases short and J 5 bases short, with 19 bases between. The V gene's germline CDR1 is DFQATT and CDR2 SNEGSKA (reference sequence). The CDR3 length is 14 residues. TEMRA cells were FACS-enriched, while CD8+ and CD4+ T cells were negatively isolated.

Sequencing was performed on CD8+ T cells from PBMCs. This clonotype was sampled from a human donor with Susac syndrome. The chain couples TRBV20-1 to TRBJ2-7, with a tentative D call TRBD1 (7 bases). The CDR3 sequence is CSADHRQGGDEQYF. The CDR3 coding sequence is TGCAGTGCTGACCATCGACAGGGAGGTGACGAGCAGTACTTC.